The rows below give T cell receptor beta chains drawn from one sample of a study of shared clonotypes between healthy human individuals. Assay: immunoSEQ multiplex PCR; the TCRdb copy retains only in-frame clones and omits some. The sample holds around 690,000 clones, 80% to 95% seen once. The sequenced sample consisted of memory CD8+ T cells from PBMCs. The receptors were gathered from a man between 18 and 35 years old in good health. Some clones in this sample may be carry-over from other donors' samples. Each CDR3 is given with its conserved first and last residue. D genes are given only for firm matches. Clone size appears in some rows only: once, few, many, or a class for an expanded clone.

J: TRBJ2-2
D: -
size: -
V: TRBV9
CDR3: CASGVRKGNTGELFF
DNA: TGTGCCAGCGGGGTTCGAAAGGGCAACACCGGGGAGCTGTTTTTT

J: TRBJ2-3
D: TRBD2
size: -
V: TRBV19
CDR3: CASIPAGVTDTQYF
DNA: TGTGCCAGTATACCAGCGGGAGTCACAGATACGCAGTATTTT

J: TRBJ2-7
D: -
size: -
V: TRBV25-1
CDR3: CARNYEQYF
DNA: TGTGCCAGGAACTACGAGCAGTACTTC

J: TRBJ2-3
D: -
size: -
V: TRBV19
CDR3: CASSSRQRPDTQYF
DNA: TGTGCCAGTAGTTCCAGACAGAGGCCAGATACGCAGTATTTT

J: TRBJ2-2
D: TRBD1
size: -
V: TRBV4-1
CDR3: CASSQAYGTGTNTGELFF
DNA: TGCGCCAGCAGCCAAGCCTATGGGACAGGGACGAACACCGGGGAGCTGTTTTTT

J: TRBJ2-3
D: -
size: -
V: TRBV4-3
CDR3: CASSQGLNTDTQYF
DNA: TGCGCCAGCAGTCAGGGCTTAAACACAGATACGCAGTATTTT

J: TRBJ1-1
D: -
size: -
V: TRBV5-1
CDR3: CASSLYSEGRKVMNTEAFF
DNA: TGCGCCAGCAGCTTGTACTCGGAGGGCAGAAAAGTCATGAACACTGAAGCTTTCTTT

J: TRBJ2-4
D: -
size: -
V: TRBV12-2
CDR3: CASRLGERNIQYF
DNA: TGTGCAAGTCGCTTAGGGGAAAGGAACATTCAGTACTTC

J: TRBJ2-5
D: TRBD2
size: -
V: TRBV7-9
CDR3: CASSLGLLAGKAQYF
DNA: TGTGCCAGCAGCTTAGGATTACTAGCGGGGAAGGCCCAGTACTTC

J: TRBJ2-2
D: -
size: once
V: TRBV15
CDR3: CATGDVSTGELFF
DNA: TGTGCCACCGGAGACGTGAGCACCGGGGAGCTGTTTTTT

J: TRBJ2-4
D: TRBD1
size: -
V: TRBV28
CDR3: CASSTRTGGRAKNIQYF
DNA: TGTGCCAGCAGTACCCGGACAGGGGGAAGGGCCAAAAACATTCAGTACTTC

J: TRBJ2-1
D: -
size: -
V: TRBV19
CDR3: CASSIELNNEQFF
DNA: TGTGCCAGTAGTATAGAGTTGAACAATGAGCAGTTCTTC

J: TRBJ2-7
D: -
size: once
V: TRBV2
CDR3: CASTLTGLPYEQYF
DNA: TGTGCCAGCACCCTAACAGGCTTACCCTACGAGCAGTACTTC

J: TRBJ2-3
D: -
size: -
V: TRBV6-5
CDR3: CASSSNRGAGTQYF
DNA: TGTGCCAGCAGCAGTAATCGGGGGGCGGGTACGCAGTATTTT

J: TRBJ1-4
D: -
size: once
V: TRBV5-1
CDR3: CASSGAGEKLFF
DNA: TGCGCCAGCAGTGGGGCGGGAGAAAAACTGTTTTTT

J: TRBJ1-5
D: -
size: few
V: TRBV4-1
CDR3: CASSQDPQGYQPQHF
DNA: TGCGCCAGCAGCCAAGATCCCCAGGGGTACCAGCCCCAGCATTTT

J: TRBJ2-7
D: TRBD1
size: -
V: TRBV2
CDR3: CASSVLARDRYLYEQYF
DNA: TGTGCCAGCAGCGTCTTAGCTCGGGACAGGTACCTCTACGAGCAGTACTTC

J: TRBJ1-2
D: TRBD1
size: -
V: TRBV27
CDR3: CASSVETGGDGYTF
DNA: TGTGCCAGCAGTGTGGAGACAGGGGGGGATGGCTACACCTTC

J: TRBJ2-1
D: TRBD1
size: few
V: TRBV19
CDR3: CASSPRDSSSYNEQFF
DNA: TGTGCCAGTAGTCCTAGGGACAGTAGCTCCTACAATGAGCAGTTCTTC

J: TRBJ2-2
D: TRBD1
size: -
V: TRBV7-8
CDR3: CASSTPARQGYTGELFF
DNA: TGTGCCAGCAGCACCCCCGCGAGACAGGGATACACCGGGGAGCTGTTTTTT

J: TRBJ1-2
D: TRBD1
size: -
V: TRBV19
CDR3: CASSIDREGGYTF
DNA: TGTGCCAGTAGTATCGACAGGGAGGGTGGCTACACCTTC

J: TRBJ2-2
D: TRBD1
size: once
V: TRBV11-2
CDR3: CASSARGQGSGELFF
DNA: TGTGCCAGCAGCGCACGAGGACAGGGTTCCGGGGAGCTGTTTTTT

J: TRBJ1-1
D: TRBD1
size: -
V: TRBV19
CDR3: CASIEGARAFF
DNA: TGTGCCAGTATCGAGGGGGCGCGGGCTTTCTTT